This record looks at one T cell receptor beta chain sequence and its context. Its target is unknown. The sample belongs to a study of vaccination effects on CD4 cells after COVID-19. Investigators separated out CD4+ T cells once approximately 10 days of culture had passed. Participants completed two doses of the BNT162b2 or mRNA-1273 vaccine. Regarding the study as a whole: Vaccine- and infection-induced clones showed marked clonal contraction late following vaccination.

The CDR3 totals 14 residues. Measured with immunoSEQ multiplex PCR; TCRdb has only the in-frame clones, and not every one. This sample yields fewer than 85,000 clones, of which over 70% are seen a single time; about 2.2% belongs to the top ten. The J gene is TRBJ2-2, the V gene TRBV21-1. TRBV21-1 is a listed pseudogene. This TCR derives from a human donor who received a COVID-19 vaccine. Sequencing used CD4+ T cells from PBMCs cultured without peptide, obtained after COVID-19 vaccination. The CDR3 DNA is TGTGCCAGCGACCCGGGACCATACACCGGGGAGCTGTTTTTT. The encoded protein is CASDPGPYTGELFF.